These T cell receptor beta chains were read from a single sample in a study of blood T cells in healthy people across ages. TCRdb passed the 5' RACE reads through MiXCR, listing each CDR3 protein once. The sample comprises 800,000 to 1,000,000 distinct CDR3 sequences, about 48% of which are singletons, and 13% rests with the top ten. Sequenced input: blood. The receptors stem from a man under 40 in good health. CDR3s include the opening cysteine and the closing phenylalanine or tryptophan. A D gene is named only where the DNA matches it firmly. Only some rows state a clone size, as once, few, many or a class for expanded clones.

NA	TRBV7-9	TRBJ2-5	TRBD2	TGTGCCAGCAGCATCTCCGGGGGAGGGGAGACCCAGTACTTC	CASSISGGGETQYF
few	TRBV5-1	TRBJ2-1	NA	TGCGCCAGCAAGGGTGGGGCTTTTCGTCACAATGAGCAGTTCTTC	CASKGGAFRHNEQFF
NA	TRBV6-1	TRBJ1-5	TRBD1	TGTGCCAGCATTGAAAGGGACAGAAATAGCAATCAGCCCCAGCATTTT	CASIERDRNSNQPQHF
NA	TRBV28	TRBJ2-5	NA	TGTGCCAGCAGTTCCTTTAATGGCCCTGGGAAGATAAAGACCCAGTACTTC	CASSSFNGPGKIKTQYF
many	TRBV6-4	TRBJ2-3	NA	TGTGCCAGCAGTGACGGTAGCGGCACAGATACGCAGTATTTT	CASSDGSGTDTQYF
NA	TRBV2	TRBJ2-1	TRBD1	TGTGTCAGCAACCCTCGGGACAGGGCGAATGAGCAGTTCTTC	CVSNPRDRANEQFF
NA	TRBV4-1	TRBJ1-6	NA	TGCGCCAGCAGCCAATCTGGCAGCAGGGTCACCTATAATTCACCCCTCCACTTT	CASSQSGSRVTYNSPLHF
NA	TRBV6-5	TRBJ1-2	NA	TGTGCCAGCAGCATCGGGGTTAACTATGGCTACACCTTC	CASSIGVNYGYTF
few	TRBV3-1	TRBJ2-3	TRBD2	TGTGCCAGCAGCCCTGTCCGGACTAGCGTCTCGTATTTT	CASSPVRTSVSYF
few	TRBV4-3	TRBJ2-7	NA	TGCGCCAGCAGCCAAGATTTGTGGAGGGGCTACGAGCAGTACTTC	CASSQDLWRGYEQYF
NA	TRBV4-3	TRBJ2-7	NA	TGCGCCAGCAGCCAAGATCTGGGTATAAACGAGCAGTACTTC	CASSQDLGINEQYF
NA	TRBV2	TRBJ1-1	TRBD1	TGTGCCAGCAGTGATGGGCAGGGGGACACTGAAGCTTTCTTT	CASSDGQGDTEAFF
NA	TRBV18	TRBJ1-6	TRBD1	TGTGCCAGCTCCCCGGGACAGAATAAGTCACCCCTCCACTTT	CASSPGQNKSPLHF
NA	TRBV5-1	TRBJ2-3	NA	TGCGCCAGCAGCTTGGCCCTGAAAGAGAGCGGAGATACGCAGTATTTT	CASSLALKESGDTQYF
once	TRBV12-3/TRBV12-4	TRBJ1-2	NA	TGTGCCAGCAGCCCTCAGACAGAGAGCTACACCTTC	CASSPQTESYTF